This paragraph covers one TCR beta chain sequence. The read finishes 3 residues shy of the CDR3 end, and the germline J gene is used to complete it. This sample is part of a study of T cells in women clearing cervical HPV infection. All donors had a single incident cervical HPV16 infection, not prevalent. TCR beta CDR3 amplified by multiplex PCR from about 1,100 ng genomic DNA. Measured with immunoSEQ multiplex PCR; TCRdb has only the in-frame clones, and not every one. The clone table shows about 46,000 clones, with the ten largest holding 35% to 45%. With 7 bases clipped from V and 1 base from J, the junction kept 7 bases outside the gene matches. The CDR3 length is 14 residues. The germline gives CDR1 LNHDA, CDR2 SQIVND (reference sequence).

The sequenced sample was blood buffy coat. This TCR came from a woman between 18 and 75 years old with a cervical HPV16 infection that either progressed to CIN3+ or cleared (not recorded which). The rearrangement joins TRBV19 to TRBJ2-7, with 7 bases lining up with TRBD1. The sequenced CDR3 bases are TGTGCCAGTACCCTGACAGGGTCTTCCTACGAG. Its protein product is CASTLTGSSYE. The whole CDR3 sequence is CASTLTGSSYEQYF.